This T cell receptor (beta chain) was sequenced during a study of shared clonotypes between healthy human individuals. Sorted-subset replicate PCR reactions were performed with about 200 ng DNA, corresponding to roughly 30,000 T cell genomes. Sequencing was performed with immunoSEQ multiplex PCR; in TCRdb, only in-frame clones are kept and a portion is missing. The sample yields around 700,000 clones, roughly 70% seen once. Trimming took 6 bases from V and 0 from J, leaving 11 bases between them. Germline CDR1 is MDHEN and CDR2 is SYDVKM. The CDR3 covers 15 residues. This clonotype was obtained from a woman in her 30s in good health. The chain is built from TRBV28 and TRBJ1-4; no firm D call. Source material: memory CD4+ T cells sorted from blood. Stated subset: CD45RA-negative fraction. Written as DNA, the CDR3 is TGTGCCAGCAGCATAGGTGGGGCAACTAATGAAAAACTGTTTTTT. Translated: CASSIGGATNEKLFF.